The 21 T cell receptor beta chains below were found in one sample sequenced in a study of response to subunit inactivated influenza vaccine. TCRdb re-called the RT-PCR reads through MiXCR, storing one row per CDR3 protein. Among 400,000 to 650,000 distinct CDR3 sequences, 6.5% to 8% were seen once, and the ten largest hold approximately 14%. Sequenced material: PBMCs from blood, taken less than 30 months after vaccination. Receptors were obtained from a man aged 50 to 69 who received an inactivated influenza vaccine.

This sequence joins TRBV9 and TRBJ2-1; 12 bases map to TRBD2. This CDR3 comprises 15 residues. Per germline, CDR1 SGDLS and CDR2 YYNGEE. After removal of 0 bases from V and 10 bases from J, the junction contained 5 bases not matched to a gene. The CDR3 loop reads CASSVVLAGGSEQFF. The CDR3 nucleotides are TGTGCCAGCAGCGTAGTACTAGCGGGAGGATCCGAGCAGTTCTTC.

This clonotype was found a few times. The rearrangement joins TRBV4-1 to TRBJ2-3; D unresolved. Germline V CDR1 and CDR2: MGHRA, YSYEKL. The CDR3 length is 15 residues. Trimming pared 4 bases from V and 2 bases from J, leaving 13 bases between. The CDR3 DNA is TGCGCCAGCAGCCCCCTGGTAGTAAACACAGATACGCAGTATTTT. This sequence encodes CASSPLVVNTDTQYF.

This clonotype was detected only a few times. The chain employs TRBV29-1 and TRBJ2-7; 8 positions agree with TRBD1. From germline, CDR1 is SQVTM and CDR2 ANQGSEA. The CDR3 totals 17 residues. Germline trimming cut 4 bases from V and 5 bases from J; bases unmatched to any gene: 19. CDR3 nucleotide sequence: TGCAGCGTTGGACTGGGGGGACGGACAGGGAATACACACGAGCAGTACTTC. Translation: CSVGLGGRTGNTHEQYF.

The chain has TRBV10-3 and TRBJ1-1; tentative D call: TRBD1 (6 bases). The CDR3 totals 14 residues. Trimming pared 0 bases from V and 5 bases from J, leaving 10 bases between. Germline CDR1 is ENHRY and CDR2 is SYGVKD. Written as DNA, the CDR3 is TGTGCCATCAGTGAGTCTACAGGGAAAACTGAAGCTTTCTTT. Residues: CAISESTGKTEAFF.

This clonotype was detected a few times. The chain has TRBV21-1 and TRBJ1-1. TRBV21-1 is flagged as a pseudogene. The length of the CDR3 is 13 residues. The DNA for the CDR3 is TGTGCCTGGTACAGTAGACATACCACTGAAGCTTTCTTT. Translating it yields CAWYSRHTTEAFF.

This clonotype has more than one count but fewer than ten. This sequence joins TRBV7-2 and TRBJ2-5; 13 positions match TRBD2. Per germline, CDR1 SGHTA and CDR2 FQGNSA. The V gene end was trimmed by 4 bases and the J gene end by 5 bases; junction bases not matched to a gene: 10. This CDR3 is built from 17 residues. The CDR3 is CASSSGLAGTLGETQYF. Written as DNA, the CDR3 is TGTGCCAGCAGCTCGGGACTAGCGGGGACACTTGGTGAGACCCAGTACTTC.

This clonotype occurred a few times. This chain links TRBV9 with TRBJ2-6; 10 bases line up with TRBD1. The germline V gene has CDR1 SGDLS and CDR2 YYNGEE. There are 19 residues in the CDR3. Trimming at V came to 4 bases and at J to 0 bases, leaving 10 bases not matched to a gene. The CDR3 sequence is CASSNSDRGRPSGANVLTF. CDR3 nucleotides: TGTGCCAGCAGCAATTCTGACAGGGGGCGACCCTCTGGGGCCAACGTCCTGACTTTC.

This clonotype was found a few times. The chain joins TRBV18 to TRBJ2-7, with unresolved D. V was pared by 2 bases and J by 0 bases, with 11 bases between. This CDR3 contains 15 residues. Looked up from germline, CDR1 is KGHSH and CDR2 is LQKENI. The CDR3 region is CASSPIPTSSYEQYF. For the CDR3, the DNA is TGTGCCAGCTCACCAATCCCAACGAGCTCCTACGAGCAGTACTTC. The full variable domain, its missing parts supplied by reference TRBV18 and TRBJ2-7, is NAGVMQNPRHLVRRRGQEARLRCSPMKGHSHVYWYRQLPEEGLKFMVYLQKENIIDESGMPKERFSAEFPKEGPSILRIQQVVRGDSAAYFCASSPIPTSSYEQYFGPGTRLTVT.

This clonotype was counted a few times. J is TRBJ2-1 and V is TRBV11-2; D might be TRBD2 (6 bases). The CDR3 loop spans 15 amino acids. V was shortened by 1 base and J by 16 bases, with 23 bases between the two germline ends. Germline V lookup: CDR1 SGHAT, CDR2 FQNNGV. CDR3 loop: CASSLVPAGGPQEFF. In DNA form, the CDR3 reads TGTGCCAGCAGCTTAGTGCCAGCGGGCGGGCCCCAGGAATTCTTC. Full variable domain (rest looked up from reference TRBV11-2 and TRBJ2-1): EAGVAQSPRYKIIEKRQSVAFWCNPISGHATLYWYQQILGQGPKLLIQFQNNGVVDDSQLPKDRFSAERLKGVDSTLKIQPAKLEDSAVYLCASSLVPAGGPQEFFGPGTRLTVL.

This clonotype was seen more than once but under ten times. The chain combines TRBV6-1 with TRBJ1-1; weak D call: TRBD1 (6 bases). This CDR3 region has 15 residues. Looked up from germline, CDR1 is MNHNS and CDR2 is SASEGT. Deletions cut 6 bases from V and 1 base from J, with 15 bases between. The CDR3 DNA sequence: TGTGCCAGCAGCCCCGCGGGCAGGGGGAACACTGAAGCTTTCTTT. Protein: CASSPAGRGNTEAFF.

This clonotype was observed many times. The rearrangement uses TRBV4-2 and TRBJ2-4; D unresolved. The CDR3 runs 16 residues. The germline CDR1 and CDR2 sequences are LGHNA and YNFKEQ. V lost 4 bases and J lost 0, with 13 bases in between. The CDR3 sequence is CASSPRMDLAKNIQYF. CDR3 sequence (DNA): TGTGCCAGCAGCCCCCGCATGGATTTAGCCAAAAACATTCAGTACTTC.

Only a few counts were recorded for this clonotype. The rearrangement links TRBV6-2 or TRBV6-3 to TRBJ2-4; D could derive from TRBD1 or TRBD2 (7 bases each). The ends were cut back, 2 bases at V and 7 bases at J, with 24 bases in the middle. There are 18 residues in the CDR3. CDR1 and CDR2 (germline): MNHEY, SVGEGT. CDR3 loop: CASSYPYGGGGRVNIQYF. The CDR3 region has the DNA TGTGCCAGCAGTTACCCCTACGGGGGAGGGGGCCGGGTGAACATTCAGTACTTC.

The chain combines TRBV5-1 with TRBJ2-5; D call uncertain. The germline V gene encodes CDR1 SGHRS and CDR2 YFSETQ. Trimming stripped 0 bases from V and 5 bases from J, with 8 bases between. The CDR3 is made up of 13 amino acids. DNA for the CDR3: TGCGCCAGCAGCTTGGTCCCGAGTGAGACCCAGTACTTC. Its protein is CASSLVPSETQYF. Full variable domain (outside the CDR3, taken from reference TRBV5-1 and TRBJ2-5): KAGVTQTPRYLIKTRGQQVTLSCSPISGHRSVSWYQQTPGQGLQFLFEYFSETQRNKGNFPGRFSGRQFSNSRSEMNVSTLELGDSALYLCASSLVPSETQYFGPGTRLLVL.

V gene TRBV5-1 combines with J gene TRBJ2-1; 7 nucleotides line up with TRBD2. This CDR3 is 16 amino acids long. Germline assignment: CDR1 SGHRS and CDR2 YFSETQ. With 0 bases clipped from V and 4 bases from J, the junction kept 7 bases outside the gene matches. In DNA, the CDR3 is TGCGCCAGCAGCTTGGGACAGTCTAGCGGATACAATGAGCAGTTCTTC. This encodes CASSLGQSSGYNEQFF.

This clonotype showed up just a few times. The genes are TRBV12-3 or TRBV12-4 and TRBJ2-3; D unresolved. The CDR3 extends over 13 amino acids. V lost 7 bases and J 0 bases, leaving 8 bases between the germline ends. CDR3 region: CASMVSSTDTQYF. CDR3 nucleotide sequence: TGTGCCAGCATGGTTTCTAGCACAGATACGCAGTATTTT.

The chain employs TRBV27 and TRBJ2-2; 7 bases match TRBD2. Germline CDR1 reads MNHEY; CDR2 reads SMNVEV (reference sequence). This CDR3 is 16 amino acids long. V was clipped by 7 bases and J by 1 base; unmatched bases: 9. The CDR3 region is CASTSRDYLNTGELFF. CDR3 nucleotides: TGTGCCAGCACGTCCCGGGACTACCTGAACACCGGGGAGCTGTTTTTT.

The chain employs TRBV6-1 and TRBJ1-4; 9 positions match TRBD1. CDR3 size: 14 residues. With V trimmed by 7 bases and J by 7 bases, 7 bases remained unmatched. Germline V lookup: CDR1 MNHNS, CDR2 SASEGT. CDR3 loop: CASTRRQGGEKLFF. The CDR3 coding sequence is TGTGCCAGCACCAGGAGACAGGGGGGTGAAAAACTGTTTTTT.

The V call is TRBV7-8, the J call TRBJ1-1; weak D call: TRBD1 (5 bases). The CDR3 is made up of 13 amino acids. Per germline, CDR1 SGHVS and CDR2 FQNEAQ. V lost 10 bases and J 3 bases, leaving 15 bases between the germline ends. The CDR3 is CATRRGVYTEAFF. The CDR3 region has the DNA TGTGCCACCCGGAGGGGAGTGTACACTGAAGCTTTCTTT. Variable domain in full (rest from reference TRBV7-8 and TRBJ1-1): GAGVSQSPRYKVAKRGQDVALRCDPISGHVSLFWYQQALGQGPEFLTYFQNEAQLDKSGLPSDRFFAERPEGSVSTLKIQRTQQEDSAVYLCATRRGVYTEAFFGQGTRLTVV.

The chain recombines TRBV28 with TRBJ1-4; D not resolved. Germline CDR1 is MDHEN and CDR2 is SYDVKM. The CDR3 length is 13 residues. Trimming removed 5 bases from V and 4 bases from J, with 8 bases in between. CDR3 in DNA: TGTGCCAGCAGTAACGTAATTAATGAAAAACTGTTTTTT. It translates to CASSNVINEKLFF.

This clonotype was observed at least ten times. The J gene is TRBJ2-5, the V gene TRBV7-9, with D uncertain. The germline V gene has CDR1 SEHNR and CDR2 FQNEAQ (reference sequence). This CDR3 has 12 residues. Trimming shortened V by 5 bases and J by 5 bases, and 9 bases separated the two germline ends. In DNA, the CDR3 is TGTGCCAGCAGCCCTCCGGTCGAGACCCAGTACTTC. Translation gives CASSPPVETQYF.

The CDR3 coding sequence is TGTGCCAGCAGCCAAGAATCAGCGGGAGTTAGGAATGAGCAGTTCTTC. Translated, it gives CASSQESAGVRNEQFF. V is TRBV4-2 and J is TRBJ2-1; 8 positions agree with TRBD2. V was pared by 0 bases and J by 7 bases, with 8 bases of the junction left unmatched. The CDR3 spans 16 residues. CDR1 is LGHNA and CDR2 is YNFKEQ in the germline V gene.